This T cell receptor beta chain was observed in a study of identical twins. In TCRdb, the 5' RACE reads were re-called with MiXCR into one record per CDR3 protein. The table has roughly 700,000 distinct CDR3 sequences, 8.6% seen once. The CDR3 has 13 amino acids. CDR1 is MDHEN, CDR2 SYDVKM, per germline. Trimming left V 5 bases short and J 5 bases short, with 11 bases between. These data also formed part of another study, on yellow fever vaccine responses in identical twins. This second study says: Reportedly, the T cell response mounted by twins to vaccine seemed partly convergent, partly personalized.

The sequencing sample was made of PBMCs. This TCR was recovered from a woman aged 18-35 years in good health. The chain links TRBV28 to TRBJ2-3; a weak D match, TRBD1 (5 bases). As DNA, the CDR3 is TGTGCCAGCAGTCCAACGACAGAAGATACGCAGTATTTT. Protein product: CASSPTTEDTQYF.